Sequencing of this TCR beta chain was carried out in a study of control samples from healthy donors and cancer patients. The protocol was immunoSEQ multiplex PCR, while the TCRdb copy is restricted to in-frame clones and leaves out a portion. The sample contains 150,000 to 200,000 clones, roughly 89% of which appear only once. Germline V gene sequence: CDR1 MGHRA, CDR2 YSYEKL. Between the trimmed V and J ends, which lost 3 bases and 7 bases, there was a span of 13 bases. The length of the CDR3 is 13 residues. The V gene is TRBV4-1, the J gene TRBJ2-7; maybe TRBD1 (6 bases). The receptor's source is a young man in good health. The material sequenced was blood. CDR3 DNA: TGCGCCAGCAGCCACCCAGGGGTCTATGAGCAGTACTTC. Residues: CASSHPGVYEQYF.